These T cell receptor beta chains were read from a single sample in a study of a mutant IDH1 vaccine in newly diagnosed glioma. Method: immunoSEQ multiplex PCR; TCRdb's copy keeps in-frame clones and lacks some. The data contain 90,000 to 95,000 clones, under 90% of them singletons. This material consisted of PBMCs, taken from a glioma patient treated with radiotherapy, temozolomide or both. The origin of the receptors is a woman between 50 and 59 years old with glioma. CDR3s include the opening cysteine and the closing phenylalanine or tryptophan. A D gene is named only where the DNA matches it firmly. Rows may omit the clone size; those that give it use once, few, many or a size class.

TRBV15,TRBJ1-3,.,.,TGTGCCACCAGCGGGGGGGCAGATCATTACTCTGGAAACACCATATATTTT,CATSGGADHYSGNTIYF
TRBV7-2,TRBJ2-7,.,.,TGTGCCAGCGGTCCCTCCTACGAGCAGTACTTC,CASGPSYEQYF
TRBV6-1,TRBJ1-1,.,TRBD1,TGTGCCGCCAAACAGGGGGTCGACACTGAAGCTTTCTTT,CAAKQGVDTEAFF
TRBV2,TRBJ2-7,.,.,TGTGCCAGCAGCCGGACCCTATGGAACTACGAGCAGTACTTC,CASSRTLWNYEQYF
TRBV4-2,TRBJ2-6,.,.,TGTGCCAGCAGCCAATCGGTAGCCTCTGGGGCCAACGTCCTGACTTTC,CASSQSVASGANVLTF
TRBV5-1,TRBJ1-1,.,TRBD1,TGCGCCAGCAGCCCGGGGGGACAGGGTGAAGCTTTCTTT,CASSPGGQGEAFF
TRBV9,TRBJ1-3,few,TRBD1,TGTGCCAGCAGCTTACGGACAGGGGGAAACACCATATATTTT,CASSLRTGGNTIYF
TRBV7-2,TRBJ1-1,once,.,TGTGCCAGCAGCCTAAATACAATGAGGGCTGAAGCTTTCTTT,CASSLNTMRAEAFF
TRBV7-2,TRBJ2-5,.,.,TGTGCCAGCAGCTTAGGGCCGGCTCAAGAGACCCAGTACTTC,CASSLGPAQETQYF
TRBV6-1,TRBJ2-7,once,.,TGTGCCACCAAGGGAAGGCAGGGAGGTCCCTACGAGCAGTACTTC,CATKGRQGGPYEQYF
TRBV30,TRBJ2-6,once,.,TGTGCCTGGAGTCCCCCAGGGACCGGGGCCAACGTCCTGACTTTC,CAWSPPGTGANVLTF
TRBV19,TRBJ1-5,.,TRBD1,TGTGCCAGTAGTCCCCACAGGGGACAGAGCAATCAGCCCCAGCATTTT,CASSPHRGQSNQPQHF
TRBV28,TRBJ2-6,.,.,TGTGCCAGCAGTACTCCTTCTGGGGCCAACGTCCTGACTTTC,CASSTPSGANVLTF
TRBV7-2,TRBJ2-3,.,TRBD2,TGTGCCAGCAGCTGGCCGACTAGCGGGGGGAGCACAGATACGCAGTATTTT,CASSWPTSGGSTDTQYF
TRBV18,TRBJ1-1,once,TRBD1,TGTGCCAGCTCACCCGACAGGGAGGACACTGAAGCTTTCTTT,CASSPDREDTEAFF
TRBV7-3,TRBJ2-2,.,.,TGTGCCAGCAGCTGGGAGCCGACCGGGGAGCTGTTTTTT,CASSWEPTGELFF
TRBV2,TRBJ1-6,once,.,TGTGCCAGCAGTGAACAGGGGCCGGATAATTCACCCCTCCACTTT,CASSEQGPDNSPLHF
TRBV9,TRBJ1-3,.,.,TGTGCCAGCAGCGTAGGGGGCAGTAACTCTGGAAACACCATATATTTT,CASSVGGSNSGNTIYF
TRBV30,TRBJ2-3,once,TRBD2,TGTGCCTGGAGTAACTGGGGCGGGGGAAGGACAGATACGCAGTATTTT,CAWSNWGGGRTDTQYF
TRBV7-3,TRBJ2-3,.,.,TGTGCCAGCAGCCCTGGGATCTCAGATACGCAGTATTTT,CASSPGISDTQYF
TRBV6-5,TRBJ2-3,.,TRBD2,TGTGCCAGCAGTTACGCAAGCGGGGGTGGGTCAGATACGCAGTATTTT,CASSYASGGGSDTQYF
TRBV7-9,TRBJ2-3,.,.,TGTGCCAGCAGCTCTAGGGAAAGGGGCACAGATACGCAGTATTTT,CASSSRERGTDTQYF
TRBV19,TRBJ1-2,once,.,TGTGCCAGTAGTTTGCGGACGGATACTAACTATGGCTACACCTTC,CASSLRTDTNYGYTF
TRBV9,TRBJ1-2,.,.,TGTGCCAGCGGGGGAGGGGTAACCAACTATGGCTACACCTTC,CASGGGVTNYGYTF
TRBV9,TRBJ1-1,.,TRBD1,TGTGCCAGCAGGATAGGGACAGGGACCTTGGACACTGAAGCTTTCTTT,CASRIGTGTLDTEAFF
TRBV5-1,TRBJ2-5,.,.,TGCGCCAGCAGCTTGGAAGCACTGCTGCCGACCCAGTACTTC,CASSLEALLPTQYF
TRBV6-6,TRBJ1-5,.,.,TGTGCCAGCAGTGACAGAAATAGCAATCAGCCCCAGCATTTT,CASSDRNSNQPQHF
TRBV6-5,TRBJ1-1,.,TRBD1,TGTGCCAGCAGTTGGGCCAGGGGGGACACTGAAGCTTTCTTT,CASSWARGDTEAFF